These T cell receptor beta chains were read from a single sample in a study of cytomegalovirus exposure and HLA in healthy donors. Clones were read by immunoSEQ multiplex PCR, and TCRdb kept only the in-frame ones, dropping some. The sample records 180,000 or so clones, about four fifths being singletons. Sequenced material: PBMCs. These receptors all stem from a man in his forties in good health and CMV-seronegative. Each CDR3 is given with its conserved first and last residue. Fields, in order: D gene, J gene, V gene, clone size, CDR3 length, CDR3 DNA, CDR3 protein. A D gene is named only where the DNA matches it firmly. Expanded clones are given a class, and other clones once, few, many or no size at all.

NA | TRBJ2-3 | TRBV5-5 | NA | 14 | TGTGCCAGCAGCTTGGGGGGCCCAACAGATACGCAGTATTTT | CASSLGGPTDTQYF
TRBD1 | TRBJ1-4 | TRBV4-1 | NA | 14 | TGCGCCAGCAGCCCAGGACAGGGGAACGAAAAACTGTTTTTT | CASSPGQGNEKLFF
TRBD2 | TRBJ2-1 | TRBV4-3 | few | 18 | TGCGCCAGCAGCTTCCGAGCGGGAGCCGCCTTCTCCTACAATGAGCAGTTCTTC | CASSFRAGAAFSYNEQFF
TRBD2 | TRBJ2-5 | TRBV4-2 | NA | 15 | TGTGCCAGCAGCCCCATGGCGGGGGACCAGGAGACCCAGTACTTC | CASSPMAGDQETQYF
TRBD2 | TRBJ2-4 | TRBV7-9 | NA | 19 | TGTGCCAGCAGCTCGCCCACCTCGGGGGAGGGCCTAGCCAAAAACATTCAGTACTTC | CASSSPTSGEGLAKNIQYF
TRBD2 | TRBJ2-1 | TRBV27 | NA | 17 | TGTGCCAGCAGTTTAATAGGTAGCGGGGGGGCAAGAAATGAGCAGTTCTTC | CASSLIGSGGARNEQFF
TRBD1 | TRBJ1-4 | TRBV30 | NA | 18 | TGTGCCTGGATCCAACCGCCGAGACAGGGTTCAACTAATGAAAAACTGTTTTTT | CAWIQPPRQGSTNEKLFF
NA | TRBJ2-3 | TRBV27 | NA | 15 | TGTGCCAGCAGTTTAGGGACACGTATGGCAGATACGCAGTATTTT | CASSLGTRMADTQYF
TRBD1 | TRBJ1-5 | TRBV2 | once | 14 | TGTGCCAGCAGTATGACAGGGGGCAATCAGCCCCAGCATTTT | CASSMTGGNQPQHF
TRBD1 | TRBJ2-3 | TRBV25-1 | once | 15 | TGTGCCAGCACCAGAAGGGGACAGGGCACAGATACGCAGTATTTT | CASTRRGQGTDTQYF
TRBD2 | TRBJ2-7 | TRBV7-3 | NA | 16 | TGTGCCAGCAGCTTAACATTGGCGGGAGGGAACTACGAGCAGTACTTC | CASSLTLAGGNYEQYF
NA | TRBJ2-7 | TRBV11-2 | NA | 16 | TGTGCCAGCAGCTTAATCCAACGGGTAACCCCCTACGAGCAGTACTTC | CASSLIQRVTPYEQYF
NA | TRBJ2-3 | TRBV7-2 | few | 13 | TGTGCCAGCAGCTTAGTTTACACAGATACGCAGTATTTT | CASSLVYTDTQYF
NA | TRBJ2-3 | TRBV19 | NA | 14 | TGTGCCAGTAGTCCCGGACAGTTTACAGATACGCAGTATTTT | CASSPGQFTDTQYF
TRBD2 | TRBJ2-2 | TRBV5-4 | NA | 16 | TGTGCCAGCAGCTTAGCGGCGGGAGCGAACACCGGGGAGCTGTTTTTT | CASSLAAGANTGELFF
NA | TRBJ2-1 | TRBV6-5 | NA | 15 | TGTGCCAGCAGTTACTCGGGGGACAAAAACAATGAGCAGTTCTTC | CASSYSGDKNNEQFF
NA | TRBJ2-1 | TRBV11-2 | NA | 17 | TGTGCCAGTAGCTCGACCCCAGGAGCGGCGAGTAGGAATGAGCAGTTCTTC | CASSSTPGAASRNEQFF
NA | TRBJ1-2 | TRBV2 | NA | 12 | TGTGCCAGCACCCAGGGTCTCGGTGGCTACACCTTC | CASTQGLGGYTF
NA | TRBJ1-1 | TRBV28 | NA | 13 | TGTGCCAGCAGTTGGGGAGGGGTCACTGAAGCTTTCTTT | CASSWGGVTEAFF
NA | TRBJ1-5 | TRBV19 | NA | 15 | TGTGCCAGTAGAGAGTCCAGGGCCCCCAATCAGCCCCAGCATTTT | CASRESRAPNQPQHF
NA | TRBJ2-5 | TRBV28 | few | 15 | TGTGCCAGCAGTTCTGCCCGAGAACGCCAAGAGACCCAGTACTTC | CASSSARERQETQYF
NA | TRBJ2-2 | TRBV7-2 | NA | 15 | TGTGCCAGCAGCTTCAGGCCAACGAACACCGGGGAGCTGTTTTTT | CASSFRPTNTGELFF
TRBD1 | TRBJ2-2 | TRBV7-3 | NA | 18 | TGTGCCAGCAGCCAGCACCGGGACAGGGGGCTCAACACCGGGGAGCTGTTTTTT | CASSQHRDRGLNTGELFF
NA | TRBJ1-1 | TRBV28 | NA | 17 | TGTGCCATTCTTCAAAACCCTTTGATGGTCGGGAACACTGAAGCTTTCTTT | CAILQNPLMVGNTEAFF
TRBD2 | TRBJ2-7 | TRBV7-2 | NA | 15 | TGTGCCAGCAGTACGACTAGCGGGAGAGGGTACGAGCAGTACTTC | CASSTTSGRGYEQYF
NA | TRBJ1-2 | TRBV29-1 | few | 19 | TGCAGCGTTGGGGGGCCGACGGTTCGGGGAACCTCAGCTAACTATGGCTACACCTTC | CSVGGPTVRGTSANYGYTF
NA | TRBJ1-3 | TRBV6-1 | once | 12 | TGTGCCAGCAGTGCAAACAGGTACACCATATATTTT | CASSANRYTIYF
NA | TRBJ1-4 | TRBV27 | NA | 13 | TGTGCCAGCAGTTCCCTCCAGGTCCCTAAACTGTTTTTT | CASSSLQVPKLFF
NA | TRBJ2-1 | TRBV2 | NA | 15 | TGTGCCAGCAGAAAACTAGGCAGCTCCTACAATGAGCAGTTCTTC | CASRKLGSSYNEQFF
TRBD2 | TRBJ2-7 | TRBV4-2 | NA | 16 | TGTGCCAGCAGCCAAGAAACTAGCGGGGGGGCCTACGAGCAGTACTTC | CASSQETSGGAYEQYF
NA | TRBJ2-5 | TRBV9 | once | 15 | TGTGCCAGCAGCGTACAGGGGGGCCGGGGGGAGACCCAGTACTTC | CASSVQGGRGETQYF
TRBD1 | TRBJ1-4 | TRBV7-9 | NA | 15 | TGTGCCAGCAGCTTGACGACAGGGGTGAGCGAAAAACTGTTTTTT | CASSLTTGVSEKLFF
TRBD2 | TRBJ2-1 | TRBV6-1 | NA | 14 | TGTGCCAGCAGTGAACTAAGGCTAGCGGTGGAGCAGTTCTTC | CASSELRLAVEQFF
TRBD1 | TRBJ2-1 | TRBV7-9 | NA | 14 | TGTGCCAGCAGCTTCGGGACAGCCGACAATGAGCAGTTCTTC | CASSFGTADNEQFF
TRBD1 | TRBJ2-7 | TRBV27 | NA | 16 | TGTGCCAGCAGTTTCGTCGGGACAGACGTCTCCTACGAGCAGTACTTC | CASSFVGTDVSYEQYF
TRBD2 | TRBJ2-7 | TRBV27 | NA | 13 | TGTGCCAGCAGTTCAGCGGGGCCCTACGAGCAGTACTTC | CASSSAGPYEQYF
NA | TRBJ1-4 | TRBV28 | NA | 15 | TGTGCCAGCAGCTCCATGGGAGGTGGAGGGGAAAAACTGTTTTTT | CASSSMGGGGEKLFF
NA | TRBJ2-7 | TRBV5-1 | NA | 14 | TGCGCCAGCAGCTTGGAACGGATCGACGGGGAGCAGTACTTC | CASSLERIDGEQYF
NA | TRBJ1-1 | TRBV6-6 | NA | 11 | TGTGCCAGCAGGAGAAGACAAGAAGCTTTCTTT | CASRRRQEAFF
TRBD2 | TRBJ2-2 | TRBV7-3 | once | 15 | TGTGCCAGCAGCTTAGTGTCTAGCGGGGTCGGGGAGCTGTTTTTT | CASSLVSSGVGELFF
TRBD2 | TRBJ2-5 | TRBV7-8 | NA | 15 | TGTGCCAGCAGCTCGACTAGCGGGACCGGGGAGACCCAGTACTTC | CASSSTSGTGETQYF
NA | TRBJ1-1 | TRBV5-1 | NA | 15 | TGCGCCAGCAGCTCTCAGCAACAGGGACCCACTGAAGCTTTCTTT | CASSSQQQGPTEAFF
NA | TRBJ1-2 | TRBV28 | NA | 15 | TGTGCCAGCACTCCAAGGGGGACAACAGTACGCGGCTACACCTTC | CASTPRGTTVRGYTF
NA | TRBJ1-4 | TRBV7-9 | once | 15 | TGTGCCAGCAGTAACCCACGGGGGACTAATGAAAAACTGTTTTTT | CASSNPRGTNEKLFF
NA | TRBJ2-1 | TRBV14 | NA | 17 | TGTGCCAGCAGCCAAGAATGGTCCAGGGCGGCCTACAATGAGCAGTTCTTC | CASSQEWSRAAYNEQFF
NA | TRBJ2-4 | TRBV6-5 | NA | 15 | TGTGCCAGCAGTTCGACCCAGGGGGCCAAAAACATTCAGTACTTC | CASSSTQGAKNIQYF
NA | TRBJ2-6 | TRBV5-1 | once | 16 | TGCGCCAGCAGCTCGGACACCCGCTCTGGGGCCAACGTCCTGACTTTC | CASSSDTRSGANVLTF
NA | TRBJ1-1 | TRBV27 | NA | 13 | TGTGCCAGCAGTTTACAGGGCTGGACTGAAGCTTTCTTT | CASSLQGWTEAFF
NA | TRBJ2-1 | TRBV7-2 | few | 12 | TGTGCCAGCAGCCCCTCCAGGCGAGAGCAGTTCTTC | CASSPSRREQFF
TRBD2 | TRBJ2-1 | TRBV2 | NA | 20 | TGTGCCAGCAGGCCGGGGGGGACTAGCGGTACGTGGAAACTCTACAATGAGCAGTTCTTC | CASRPGGTSGTWKLYNEQFF
NA | TRBJ2-2 | TRBV9 | NA | 16 | TGTGCCAGCAGCGTAGTCCCGGGATCGAACACCGGGGAGCTGTTTTTT | CASSVVPGSNTGELFF
TRBD2 | TRBJ2-1 | TRBV4-1 | NA | 15 | TGCGCCAGCAGCCTCCCTAGCGGGAGGGCGGGTGAGCAGTTCTTC | CASSLPSGRAGEQFF
NA | TRBJ2-7 | TRBV7-2 | NA | 12 | TGTGCCAGCAGCCCTCCCCAGTACGAGCAGTACTTC | CASSPPQYEQYF